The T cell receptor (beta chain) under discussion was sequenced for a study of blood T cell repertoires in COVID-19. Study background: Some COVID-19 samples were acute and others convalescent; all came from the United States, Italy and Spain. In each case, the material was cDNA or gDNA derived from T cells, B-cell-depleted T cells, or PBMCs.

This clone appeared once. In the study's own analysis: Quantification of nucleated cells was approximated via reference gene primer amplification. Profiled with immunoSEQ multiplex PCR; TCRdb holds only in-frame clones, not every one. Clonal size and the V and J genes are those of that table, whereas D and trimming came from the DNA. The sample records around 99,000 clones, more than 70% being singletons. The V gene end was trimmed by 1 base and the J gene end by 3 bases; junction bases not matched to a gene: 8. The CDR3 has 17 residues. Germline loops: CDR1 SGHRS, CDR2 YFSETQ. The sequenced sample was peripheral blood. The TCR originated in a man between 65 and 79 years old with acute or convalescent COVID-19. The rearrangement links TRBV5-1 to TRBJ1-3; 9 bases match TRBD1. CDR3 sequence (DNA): TGCGCCAGCAGCTTGTCACCGGGACAGGGAGGTGGAAACACCATATATTTT. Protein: CASSLSPGQGGGNTIYF.